This TCR beta chain was retrieved from a study of brain metastases from non-small cell lung cancer. The CDR3 consists of 13 residues. From germline, CDR1 is SGHDT and CDR2 YYEEEE. Trimming took 5 bases from V and 3 from J, leaving 11 bases between them. Assay used: immunoSEQ multiplex PCR; TCRdb lists only in-frame clones, some missing. This repertoire shows over a thousand clones, roughly 86% found once; its top ten account for about 12%. The TCR originated in a donor aged 40 or over with non-small cell lung cancer. This rearrangement joins TRBV5-6 to TRBJ1-1, with TRBD1 as a possible D gene (5 bases). The source material was tumor-adjacent normal tissue. As DNA, the CDR3 is TGTGCCAGCAGTACCGACAGTCACACTGAAGCTTTCTTT. Protein product: CASSTDSHTEAFF.